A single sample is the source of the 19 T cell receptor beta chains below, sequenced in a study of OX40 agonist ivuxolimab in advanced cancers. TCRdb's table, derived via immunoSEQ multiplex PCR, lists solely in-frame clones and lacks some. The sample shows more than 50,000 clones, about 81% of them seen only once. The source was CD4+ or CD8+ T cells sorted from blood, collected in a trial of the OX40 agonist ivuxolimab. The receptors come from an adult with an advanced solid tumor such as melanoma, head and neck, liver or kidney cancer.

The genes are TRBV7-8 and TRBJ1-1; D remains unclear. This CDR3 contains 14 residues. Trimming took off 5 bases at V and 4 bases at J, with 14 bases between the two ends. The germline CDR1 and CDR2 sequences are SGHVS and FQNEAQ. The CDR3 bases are TGTGCCAGCAGCCCCTACCCGTGGAGCACTGAAGCTTTCTTT. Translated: CASSPYPWSTEAFF.

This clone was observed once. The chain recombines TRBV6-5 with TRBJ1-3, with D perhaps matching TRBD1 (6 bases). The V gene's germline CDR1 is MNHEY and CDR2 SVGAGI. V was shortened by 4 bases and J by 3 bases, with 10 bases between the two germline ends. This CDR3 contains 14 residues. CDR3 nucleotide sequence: TGTGCCAGCAGTTCCAGGGGCCGTGGAAACACCATATATTTT. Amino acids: CASSSRGRGNTIYF.

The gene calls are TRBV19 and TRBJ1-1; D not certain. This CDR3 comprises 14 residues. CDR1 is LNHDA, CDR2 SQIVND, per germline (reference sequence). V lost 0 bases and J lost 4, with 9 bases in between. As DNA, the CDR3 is TGTGCCAGTAGTATAGAAGCCCTTAGCACTGAAGCTTTCTTT. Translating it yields CASSIEALSTEAFF.

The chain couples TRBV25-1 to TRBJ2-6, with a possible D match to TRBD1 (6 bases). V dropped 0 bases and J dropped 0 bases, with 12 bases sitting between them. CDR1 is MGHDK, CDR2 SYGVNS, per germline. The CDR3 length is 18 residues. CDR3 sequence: CASSEYGNRVSGANVLTF. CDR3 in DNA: TGTGCCAGCAGTGAATATGGCAACAGGGTCTCTGGGGCCAACGTCCTGACTTTC.

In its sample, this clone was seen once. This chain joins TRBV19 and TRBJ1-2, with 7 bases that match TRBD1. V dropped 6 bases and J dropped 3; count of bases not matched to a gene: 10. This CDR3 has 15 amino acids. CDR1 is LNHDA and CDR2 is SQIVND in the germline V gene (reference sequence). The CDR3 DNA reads TGTGCCAGTAGACGCCCGGGACAGACTGACTATGGCTACACCTTC. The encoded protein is CASRRPGQTDYGYTF.

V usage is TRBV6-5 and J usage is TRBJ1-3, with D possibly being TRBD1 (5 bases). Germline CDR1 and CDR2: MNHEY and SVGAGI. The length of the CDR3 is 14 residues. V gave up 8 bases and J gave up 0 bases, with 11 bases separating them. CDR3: CASGDASSGNTIYF. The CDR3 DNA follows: TGTGCCAGCGGGGACGCCTCCTCTGGAAACACCATATATTTT.

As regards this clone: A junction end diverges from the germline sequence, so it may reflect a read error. CDR3 nucleotides: TGCAGTGCGAGGGGGGGGTGGGACCCCAGCTTT. The encoded protein is CSARGGWDPSF. V and J are TRBV20-1 and TRBJ1-6, with D possibly TRBD1 on 6 matching bases. Germline CDR1 reads DFQATT; CDR2 reads SNEGSKA (reference sequence). The CDR3 extends over 11 amino acids.

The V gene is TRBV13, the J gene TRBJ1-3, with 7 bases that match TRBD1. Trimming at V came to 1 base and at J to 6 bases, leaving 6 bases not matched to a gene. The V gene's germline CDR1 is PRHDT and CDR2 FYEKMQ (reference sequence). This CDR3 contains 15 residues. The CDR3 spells CASSLDRGYENTIYF. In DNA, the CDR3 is TGTGCCAGCAGCTTAGACAGGGGATATGAAAACACCATATATTTT.

CDR3 in amino acids: CASSLIGGGPSTDTQYF. CDR3 nucleotide sequence: TGTGCCAGCAGCTTAATCGGCGGGGGGCCTTCCACAGATACGCAGTATTTT. The chain uses TRBV13 and TRBJ2-3; TRBD2 matches at 8 bases. The V gene end was trimmed by 2 bases and the J gene end by 2 bases; junction bases not matched to a gene: 9. The CDR3 sequence is 17 residues long. Germline V gene lookup returns CDR1 PRHDT and CDR2 FYEKMQ (reference sequence).

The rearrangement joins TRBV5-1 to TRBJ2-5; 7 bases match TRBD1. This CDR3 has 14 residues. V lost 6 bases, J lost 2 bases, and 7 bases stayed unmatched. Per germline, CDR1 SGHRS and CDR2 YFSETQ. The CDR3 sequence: CASNKGTVQETQYF. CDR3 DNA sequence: TGCGCCAGCAATAAAGGGACAGTTCAAGAGACCCAGTACTTC.

The CDR3 loop reads CASSLENYEQYF. Written as DNA, the CDR3 is TGTGCCAGCAGCTTGGAGAACTACGAGCAGTACTTC. V usage is TRBV5-4 and J usage is TRBJ2-7; unclear D gene. Trimming cost V 0 bases and J 3 bases, with 4 bases left between them. The CDR3 spans 12 residues. In germline, CDR1 is SGHNT, CDR2 YYREEE (reference sequence).

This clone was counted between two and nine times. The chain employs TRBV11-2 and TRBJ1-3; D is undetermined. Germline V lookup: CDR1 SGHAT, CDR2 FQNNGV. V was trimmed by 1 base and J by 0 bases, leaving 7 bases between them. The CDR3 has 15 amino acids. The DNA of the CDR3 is TGTGCCAGCAGCTTAGGCCCAACCTCTGGAAACACCATATATTTT. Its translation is CASSLGPTSGNTIYF.

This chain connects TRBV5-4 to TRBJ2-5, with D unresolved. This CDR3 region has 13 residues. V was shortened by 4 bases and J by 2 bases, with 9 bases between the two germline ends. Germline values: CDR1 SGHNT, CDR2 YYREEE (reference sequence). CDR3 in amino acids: CASSVGSQETQYF. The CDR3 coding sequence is TGTGCCAGCAGCGTCGGGTCACAAGAGACCCAGTACTTC.

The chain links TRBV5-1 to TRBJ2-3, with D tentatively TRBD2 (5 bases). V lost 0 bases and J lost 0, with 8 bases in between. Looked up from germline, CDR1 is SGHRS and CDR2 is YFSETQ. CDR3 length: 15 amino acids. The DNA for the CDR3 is TGCGCCAGCAGCTTGGGGGGAGTTAGCACAGATACGCAGTATTTT. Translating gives CASSLGGVSTDTQYF.

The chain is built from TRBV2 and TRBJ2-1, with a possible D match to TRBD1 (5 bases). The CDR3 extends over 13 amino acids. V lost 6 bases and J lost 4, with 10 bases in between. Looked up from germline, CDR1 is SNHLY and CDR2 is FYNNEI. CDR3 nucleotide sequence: TGTGCCAGCAGGCTCGACAGTTACAATGAGCAGTTCTTC. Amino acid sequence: CASRLDSYNEQFF. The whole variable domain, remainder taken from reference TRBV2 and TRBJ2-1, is EPEVTQTPSHQVTQMGQEVILRCVPISNHLYFYWYRQILGQKVEFLVSFYNNEISEKSEIFDDQFSVERPDGSNFTLKIRSTKLEDSAMYFCASRLDSYNEQFFGPGTRLTVL.

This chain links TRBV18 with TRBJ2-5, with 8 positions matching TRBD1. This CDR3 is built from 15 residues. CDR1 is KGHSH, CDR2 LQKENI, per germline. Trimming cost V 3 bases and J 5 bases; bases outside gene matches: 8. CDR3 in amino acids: CASSPQRTGMETQYF. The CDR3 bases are TGTGCCAGCTCACCCCAAAGGACAGGGATGGAGACCCAGTACTTC.

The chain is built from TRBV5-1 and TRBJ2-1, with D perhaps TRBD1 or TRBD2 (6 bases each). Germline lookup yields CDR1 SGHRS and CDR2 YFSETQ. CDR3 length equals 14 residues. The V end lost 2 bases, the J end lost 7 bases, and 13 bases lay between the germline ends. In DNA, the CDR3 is TGCGCCAGCAGCTTTGGAGGGGGTTGGAATGAGCAGTTCTTC. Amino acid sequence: CASSFGGGWNEQFF. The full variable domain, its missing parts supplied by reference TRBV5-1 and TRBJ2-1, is KAGVTQTPRYLIKTRGQQVTLSCSPISGHRSVSWYQQTPGQGLQFLFEYFSETQRNKGNFPGRFSGRQFSNSRSEMNVSTLELGDSALYLCASSFGGGWNEQFFGPGTRLTVL.

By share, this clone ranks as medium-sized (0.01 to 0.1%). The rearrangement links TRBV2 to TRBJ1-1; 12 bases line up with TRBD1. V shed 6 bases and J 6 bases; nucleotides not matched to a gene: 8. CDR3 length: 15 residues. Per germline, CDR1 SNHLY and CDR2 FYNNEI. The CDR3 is CASRYGTGGRSEAFF. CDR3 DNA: TGTGCCAGCAGATATGGGACAGGGGGCCGGTCTGAAGCTTTCTTT.

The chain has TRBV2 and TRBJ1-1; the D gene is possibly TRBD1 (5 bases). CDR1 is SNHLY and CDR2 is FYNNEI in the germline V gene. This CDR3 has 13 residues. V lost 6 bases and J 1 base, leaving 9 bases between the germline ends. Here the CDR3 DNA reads TGTGCCAGCAGGGGGGGTGAGAACACTGAAGCTTTCTTT. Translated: CASRGGENTEAFF. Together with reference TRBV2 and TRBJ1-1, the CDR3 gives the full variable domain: EPEVTQTPSHQVTQMGQEVILRCVPISNHLYFYWYRQILGQKVEFLVSFYNNEISEKSEIFDDQFSVERPDGSNFTLKIRSTKLEDSAMYFCASRGGENTEAFFGQGTRLTVV.